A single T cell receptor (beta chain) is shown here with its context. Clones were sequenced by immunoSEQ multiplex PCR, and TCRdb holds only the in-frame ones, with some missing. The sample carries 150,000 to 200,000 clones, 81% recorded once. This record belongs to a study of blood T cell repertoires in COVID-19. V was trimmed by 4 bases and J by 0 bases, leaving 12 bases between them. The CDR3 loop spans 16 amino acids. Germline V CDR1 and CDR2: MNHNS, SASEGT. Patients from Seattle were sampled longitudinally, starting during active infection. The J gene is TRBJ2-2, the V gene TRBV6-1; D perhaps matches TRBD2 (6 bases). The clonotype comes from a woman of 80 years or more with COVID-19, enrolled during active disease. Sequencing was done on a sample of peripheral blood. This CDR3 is CASSVFRGSNTGELFF. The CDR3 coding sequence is TGTGCCAGCAGTGTGTTCCGGGGGTCGAACACCGGGGAGCTGTTTTTT.